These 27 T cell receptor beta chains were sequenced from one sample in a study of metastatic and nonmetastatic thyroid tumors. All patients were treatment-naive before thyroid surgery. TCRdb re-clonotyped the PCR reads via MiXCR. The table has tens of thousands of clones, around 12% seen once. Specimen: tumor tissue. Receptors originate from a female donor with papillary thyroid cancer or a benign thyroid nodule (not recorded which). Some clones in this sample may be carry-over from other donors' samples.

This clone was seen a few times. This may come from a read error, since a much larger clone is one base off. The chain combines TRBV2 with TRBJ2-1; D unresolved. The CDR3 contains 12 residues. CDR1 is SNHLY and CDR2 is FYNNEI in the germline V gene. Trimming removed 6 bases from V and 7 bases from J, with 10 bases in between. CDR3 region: CASSSLVNEQFF. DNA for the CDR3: TGTGCCAGCAGCTCGTTGGTAAATGAGCAGTTCTTC.

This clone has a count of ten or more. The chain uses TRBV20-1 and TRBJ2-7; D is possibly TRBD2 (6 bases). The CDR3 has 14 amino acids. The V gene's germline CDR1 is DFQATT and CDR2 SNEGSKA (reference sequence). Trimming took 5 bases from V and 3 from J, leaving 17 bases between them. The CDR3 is CSAHLGAGNYEQYF. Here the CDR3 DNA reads TGCAGTGCTCATCTTGGGGCGGGGAACTACGAGCAGTACTTC.

The CDR3 sequence: CAWRPNGQGRYEQYF. CDR3 coding DNA: TGTGCCTGGAGGCCAAACGGACAGGGGAGGTACGAGCAGTACTTC. The chain joins TRBV30 to TRBJ2-7, with 9 bases that match TRBD1. The CDR3 consists of 15 residues. The junction had 10 bases not matched to a gene; V was cut back by 3 bases and J by 4 bases. Germline values: CDR1 GTSNPN, CDR2 SVGIG (reference sequence).

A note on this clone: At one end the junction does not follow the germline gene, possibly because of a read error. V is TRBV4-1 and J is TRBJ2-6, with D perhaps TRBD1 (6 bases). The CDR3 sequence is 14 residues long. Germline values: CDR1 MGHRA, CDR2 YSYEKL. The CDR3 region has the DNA TGCGCCAGCAGCCAAGTCAAACAGGGATGCGTCCTGGCTTTC. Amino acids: CASSQVKQGCVLAF.

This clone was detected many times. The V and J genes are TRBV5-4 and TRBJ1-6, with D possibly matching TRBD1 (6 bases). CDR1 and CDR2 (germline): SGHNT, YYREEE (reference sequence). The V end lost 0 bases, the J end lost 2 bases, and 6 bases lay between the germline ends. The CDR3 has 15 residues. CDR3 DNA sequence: TGTGCCAGCAGCTTGGACAGGGCCTATAATTCACCCCTCCACTTT. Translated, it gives CASSLDRAYNSPLHF. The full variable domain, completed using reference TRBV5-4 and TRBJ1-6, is ETGVTQSPTHLIKTRGQQVTLRCSSQSGHNTVSWYQQALGQGPQFIFQYYREEENGRGNFPPRFSGLQFPNYSSELNVNALELDDSALYLCASSLDRAYNSPLHFGNGTRLTVT.

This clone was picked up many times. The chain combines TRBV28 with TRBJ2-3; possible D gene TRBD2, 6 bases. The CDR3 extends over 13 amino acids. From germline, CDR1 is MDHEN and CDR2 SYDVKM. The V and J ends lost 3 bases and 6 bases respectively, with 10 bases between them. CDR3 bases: TGTGCCAGCAGTTTCGGAGGGTCGGATACGCAGTATTTT. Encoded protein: CASSFGGSDTQYF.

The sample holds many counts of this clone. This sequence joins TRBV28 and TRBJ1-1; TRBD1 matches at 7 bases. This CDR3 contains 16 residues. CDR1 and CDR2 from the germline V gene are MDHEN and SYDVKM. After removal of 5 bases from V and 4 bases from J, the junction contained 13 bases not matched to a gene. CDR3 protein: CASSPGTGAWGTEAFF. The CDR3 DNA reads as TGTGCCAGCAGTCCGGGAACAGGGGCTTGGGGCACTGAAGCTTTCTTT.

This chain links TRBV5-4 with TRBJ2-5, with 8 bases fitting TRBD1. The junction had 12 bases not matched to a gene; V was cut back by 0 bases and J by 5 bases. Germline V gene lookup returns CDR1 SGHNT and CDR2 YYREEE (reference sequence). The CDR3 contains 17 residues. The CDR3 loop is CASSLEGQVARGETQYF. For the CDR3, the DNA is TGTGCCAGCAGCTTGGAGGGACAGGTGGCGCGCGGGGAGACCCAGTACTTC.

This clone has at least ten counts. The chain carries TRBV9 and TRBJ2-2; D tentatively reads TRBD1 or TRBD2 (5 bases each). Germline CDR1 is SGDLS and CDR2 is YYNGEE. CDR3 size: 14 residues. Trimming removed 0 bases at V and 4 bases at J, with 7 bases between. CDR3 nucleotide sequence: TGTGCCAGCAGCGTAGCGGGACGCACCGGGGAGCTGTTTTTT. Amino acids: CASSVAGRTGELFF.

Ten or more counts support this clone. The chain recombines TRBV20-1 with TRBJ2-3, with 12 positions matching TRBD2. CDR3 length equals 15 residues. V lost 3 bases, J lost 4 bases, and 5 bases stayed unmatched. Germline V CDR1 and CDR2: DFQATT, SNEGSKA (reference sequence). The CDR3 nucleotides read TGCAGTGCTAGCAAACTAGCGGGAGGTTCAGATACGCAGTATTTT. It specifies CSASKLAGGSDTQYF.

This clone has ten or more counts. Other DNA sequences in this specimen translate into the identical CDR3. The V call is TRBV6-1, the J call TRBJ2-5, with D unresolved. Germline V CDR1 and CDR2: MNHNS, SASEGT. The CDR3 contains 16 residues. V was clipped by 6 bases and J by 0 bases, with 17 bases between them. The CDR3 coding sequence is TGTGCCAGCAGCAGATGGCAGAGCAAGTACCAAGAGACCCAGTACTTC. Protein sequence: CASSRWQSKYQETQYF.

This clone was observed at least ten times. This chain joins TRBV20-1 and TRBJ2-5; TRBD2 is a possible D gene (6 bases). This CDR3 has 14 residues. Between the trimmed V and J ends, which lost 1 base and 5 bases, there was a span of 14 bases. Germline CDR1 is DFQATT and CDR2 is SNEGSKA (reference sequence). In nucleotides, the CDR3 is TGCAGTGCTAGAGTTGGCGGGAAGGGGGAGACCCAGTACTTC. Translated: CSARVGGKGETQYF.

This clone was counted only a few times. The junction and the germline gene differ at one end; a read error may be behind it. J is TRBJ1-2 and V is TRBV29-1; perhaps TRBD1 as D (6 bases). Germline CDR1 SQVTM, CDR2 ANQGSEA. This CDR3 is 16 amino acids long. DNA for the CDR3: TGCAGCTTTGAATTTCTGGGGGACCAGGGGTCCTATGGCTACACCTTC. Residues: CSFEFLGDQGSYGYTF.

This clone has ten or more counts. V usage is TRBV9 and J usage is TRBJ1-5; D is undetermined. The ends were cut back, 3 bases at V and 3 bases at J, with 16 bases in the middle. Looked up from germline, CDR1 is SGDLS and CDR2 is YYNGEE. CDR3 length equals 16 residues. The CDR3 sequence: CASSDGLGTPNQPQHF. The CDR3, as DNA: TGTGCCAGCAGCGACGGGCTGGGAACCCCCAATCAGCCCCAGCATTTT.

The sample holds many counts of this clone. CDR3 in DNA: TGTGCCAGCAGAGGCGGACGGACGTATAATTCACCCCTCCACTTT. Its translation is CASRGGRTYNSPLHF. The rearrangement uses TRBV11-3 and TRBJ1-6; D not resolved. CDR1 and CDR2 from the germline V gene are SGHNT and YENEEA. CDR3 length equals 15 residues. V lost 6 bases, J lost 4 bases, and 13 bases lay in between.

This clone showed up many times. The DNA for the CDR3 is TGTGCCAGCAGCTACGGGGGGGCAGGGCAGCCCCAGCATTTT. The encoded protein is CASSYGGAGQPQHF. The chain couples TRBV6-1 to TRBJ1-5; the D gene is possibly TRBD1 (6 bases). Trimming pared 6 bases from V and 7 bases from J, leaving 16 bases between. The CDR3 totals 14 residues. Germline V gives CDR1 MNHNS, CDR2 SASEGT.

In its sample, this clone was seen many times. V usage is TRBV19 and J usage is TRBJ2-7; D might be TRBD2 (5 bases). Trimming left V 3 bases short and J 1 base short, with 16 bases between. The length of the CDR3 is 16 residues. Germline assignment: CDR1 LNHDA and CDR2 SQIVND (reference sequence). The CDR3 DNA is TGTGCCAGTAGTATTGCGGGCGATAGTTCGTCCTACGAGCAGTACTTC. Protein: CASSIAGDSSSYEQYF.

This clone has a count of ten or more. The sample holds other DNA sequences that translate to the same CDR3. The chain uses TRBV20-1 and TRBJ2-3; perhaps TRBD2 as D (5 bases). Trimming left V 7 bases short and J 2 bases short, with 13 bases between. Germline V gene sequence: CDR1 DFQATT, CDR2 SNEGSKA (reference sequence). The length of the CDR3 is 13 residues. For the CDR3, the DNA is TGCAGTGGTGGCGGGCGGGCCACAGATACGCAGTATTTT. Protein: CSGGGRATDTQYF.

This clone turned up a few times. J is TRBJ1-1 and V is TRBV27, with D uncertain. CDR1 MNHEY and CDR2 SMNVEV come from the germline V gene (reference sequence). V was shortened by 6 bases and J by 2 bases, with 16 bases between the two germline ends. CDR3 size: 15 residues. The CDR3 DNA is TGTGCCAGCAGGACCTGGAGCCAACCAAACACTGAAGCTTTCTTT. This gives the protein CASRTWSQPNTEAFF.

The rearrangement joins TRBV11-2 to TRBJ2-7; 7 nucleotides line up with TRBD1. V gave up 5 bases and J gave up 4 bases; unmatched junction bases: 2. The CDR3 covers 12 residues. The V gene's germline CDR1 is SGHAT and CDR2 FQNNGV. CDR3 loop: CASSTGQYEQYF. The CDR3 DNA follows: TGTGCCAGCAGCACGGGACAGTACGAGCAGTACTTC.

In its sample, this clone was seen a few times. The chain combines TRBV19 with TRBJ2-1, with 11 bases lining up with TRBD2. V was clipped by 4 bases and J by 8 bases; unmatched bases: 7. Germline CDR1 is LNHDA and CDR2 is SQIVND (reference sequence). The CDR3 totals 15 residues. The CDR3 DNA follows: TGTGCCAGTAGTACAGGACTAGCGGGCTCTGATGAGCAGTTCTTC. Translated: CASSTGLAGSDEQFF.

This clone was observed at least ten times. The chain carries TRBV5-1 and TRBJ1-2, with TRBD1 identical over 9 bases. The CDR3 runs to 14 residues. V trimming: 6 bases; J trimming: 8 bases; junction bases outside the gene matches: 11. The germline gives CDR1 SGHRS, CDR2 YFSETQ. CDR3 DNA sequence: TGCGCCAGCAACCCCGGACAGGGGAGTGGAGGCTACACCTTC. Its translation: CASNPGQGSGGYTF.

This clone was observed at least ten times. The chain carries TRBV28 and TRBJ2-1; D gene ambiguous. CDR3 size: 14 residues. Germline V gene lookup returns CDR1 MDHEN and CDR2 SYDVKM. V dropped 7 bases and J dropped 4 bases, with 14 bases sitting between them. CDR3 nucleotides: TGTGCCAGCACCCTGGGTAATCCTTACAATGAGCAGTTCTTC. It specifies CASTLGNPYNEQFF.

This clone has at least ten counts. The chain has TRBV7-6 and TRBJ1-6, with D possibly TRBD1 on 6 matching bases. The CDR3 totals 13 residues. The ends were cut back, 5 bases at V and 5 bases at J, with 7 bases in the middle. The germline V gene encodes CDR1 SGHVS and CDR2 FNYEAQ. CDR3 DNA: TGTGCCAGCAGCCGGGACAATAATTCACCCCTCCACTTT. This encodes CASSRDNNSPLHF.

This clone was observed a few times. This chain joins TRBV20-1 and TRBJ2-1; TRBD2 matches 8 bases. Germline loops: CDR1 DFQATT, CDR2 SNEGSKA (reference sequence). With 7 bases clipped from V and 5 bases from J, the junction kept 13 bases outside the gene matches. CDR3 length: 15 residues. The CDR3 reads CSVSRLGRGDNEQFF. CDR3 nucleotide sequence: TGCAGTGTGTCAAGGCTCGGGAGGGGTGACAATGAGCAGTTCTTC.

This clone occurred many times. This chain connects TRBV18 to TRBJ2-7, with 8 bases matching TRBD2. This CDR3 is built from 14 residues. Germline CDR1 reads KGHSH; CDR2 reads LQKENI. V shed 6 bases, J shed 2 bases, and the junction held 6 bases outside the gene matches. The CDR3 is CASSREGPPYEQYF. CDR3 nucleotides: TGTGCCAGCTCCCGGGAGGGACCACCCTACGAGCAGTACTTC.

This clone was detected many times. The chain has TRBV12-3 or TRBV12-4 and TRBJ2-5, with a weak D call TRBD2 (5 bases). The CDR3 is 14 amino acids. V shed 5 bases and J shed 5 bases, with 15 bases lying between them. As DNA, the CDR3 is TGTGCCAGCAGTCCCGACTACGCCGGGGAGACCCAGTACTTC. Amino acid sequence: CASSPDYAGETQYF.